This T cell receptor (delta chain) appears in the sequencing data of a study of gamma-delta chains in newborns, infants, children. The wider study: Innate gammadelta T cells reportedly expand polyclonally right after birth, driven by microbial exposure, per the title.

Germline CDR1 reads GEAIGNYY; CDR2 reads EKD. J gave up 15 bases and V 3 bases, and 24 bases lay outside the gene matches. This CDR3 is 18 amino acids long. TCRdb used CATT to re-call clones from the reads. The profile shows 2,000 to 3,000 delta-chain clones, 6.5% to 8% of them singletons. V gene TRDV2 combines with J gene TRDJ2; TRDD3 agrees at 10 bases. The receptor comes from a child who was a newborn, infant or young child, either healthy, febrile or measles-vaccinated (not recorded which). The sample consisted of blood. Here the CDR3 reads CACDPMGDTRAGTAKIFF. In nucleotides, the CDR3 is TGTGCCTGTGACCCAATGGGGGATACAAGAGCTGGGACAGCAAAAATCTTCTTT.